The 30 T cell receptor beta chains reported below all come from one sample, sequenced in a study of cytomegalovirus exposure and HLA in healthy donors. The primer mix had 60 Vbeta and 13 Jbeta primers. Sequencing was performed with immunoSEQ multiplex PCR; in TCRdb, only in-frame clones are kept and a portion is missing. The sample yields some 200,000 clones, approximately 78% seen once. Sequenced: PBMCs. These receptors were obtained from a woman aged 50 to 60 in good health and CMV-seropositive.

The V call is TRBV29-1, the J call TRBJ2-7; TRBD1 agrees at 11 bases. This CDR3 is 13 amino acids long. J was trimmed by 1 base and V by 6 bases; bases with no gene match: 2. Per germline, CDR1 SQVTM and CDR2 ANQGSEA. In nucleotides, the CDR3 is TGCAGCGTAGGACAGGGGGCATCCTACGAGCAGTACTTC. Translated: CSVGQGASYEQYF.

The chain uses TRBV7-9 and TRBJ2-4; 8 bases align to TRBD1. The ends lost 5 bases at V and 1 base at J; junction bases unmatched: 10. This CDR3 region has 17 residues. Germline CDR1 is SEHNR and CDR2 is FQNEAQ (reference sequence). In DNA, the CDR3 is TGTGCCAGCAGCGCACGGACAGGGATTGGGGCCAAAAACATTCAGTACTTC. It yields the protein CASSARTGIGAKNIQYF.

This chain joins TRBV25-1 and TRBJ2-1; TRBD2 matches at 8 bases. Looked up from germline, CDR1 is MGHDK and CDR2 is SYGVNS. The CDR3 sequence is 13 residues long. V shed 5 bases, J shed 12 bases, and the junction held 9 bases outside the gene matches. The CDR3: CASSSAGDTVQFF. The DNA of the CDR3 is TGTGCCAGCAGTTCAGCGGGGGATACGGTGCAGTTCTTC.

The chain couples TRBV6-5 to TRBJ1-4; tentatively, D is TRBD1 (5 bases). Trimming pared 7 bases from V and 4 bases from J, leaving 13 bases between. Germline V lookup: CDR1 MNHEY, CDR2 SVGAGI. The CDR3 covers 14 residues. Written as DNA, the CDR3 is TGTGCCAGCACGGGGGGAGGACTTAATGAAAAACTGTTTTTT. Translated, it gives CASTGGGLNEKLFF.

The chain combines TRBV25-1 with TRBJ1-6; 11 nucleotides agree with TRBD1. J lost 9 bases, V lost 5 bases, and 3 bases had no gene match. The CDR3 runs 14 residues. The germline V gene encodes CDR1 MGHDK and CDR2 SYGVNS. CDR3 in DNA: TGTGCCAGCAGTACCGGGACAGGGGGTTCACCCCTCCACTTT. This codes for CASSTGTGGSPLHF.

This chain joins TRBV5-5 and TRBJ2-3, with TRBD2 matching over 12 bases. The CDR3 runs to 17 residues. J was trimmed by 3 bases and V by 2 bases; bases with no gene match: 7. Germline CDR1 SGHKS, CDR2 YYEKEE (reference sequence). The CDR3 here is CASSFLAGGPLTDTQYF. CDR3 bases: TGTGCCAGCAGCTTCCTAGCGGGAGGGCCTTTAACAGATACGCAGTATTTT.

CDR3 region: CASSPGQGSGPGGYTF. In DNA, the CDR3 is TGTGCCAGCAGCCCGGGACAGGGGTCCGGCCCTGGGGGCTACACCTTC. V usage is TRBV27 and J usage is TRBJ1-2, with 10 bases lining up with TRBD1. Germline loops: CDR1 MNHEY, CDR2 SMNVEV (reference sequence). V shed 6 bases, J shed 8 bases, and the junction held 15 bases outside the gene matches. The CDR3 spans 16 residues.

Of note for this clone: Compared with germline, one end of the junction differs, possibly owing to a read error. This rearrangement joins TRBV7-7 to TRBJ2-5; TRBD2 matches at 8 bases. The CDR3 contains 16 residues. The germline V gene encodes CDR1 SSHAT and CDR2 FNYEAQ (reference sequence). In nucleotides, the CDR3 is TGTGCTAGCAGCTTAGGTTCCGGGACTAGATCCGAGACCCAGTACTTC. Amino acids: CASSLGSGTRSETQYF.

The CDR3 is CASSPGQGGTEAFF. The CDR3 DNA reads as TGTGCCAGCAGCCCCGGACAGGGGGGCACTGAAGCTTTCTTT. V and J are TRBV28 and TRBJ1-1; TRBD1 aligns across 10 bases. CDR1 is MDHEN and CDR2 is SYDVKM in the germline V gene. Losses at the gene ends were 6 bases for V and 4 bases for J; bases not matched to a gene: 5. The CDR3 is 14 amino acids.

The V and J genes are TRBV5-1 and TRBJ2-4; 9 nucleotides line up with TRBD1. The V gene's germline CDR1 is SGHRS and CDR2 YFSETQ. The CDR3 runs 16 residues. Trimming took 4 bases from V and 0 from J; bases not matched to a gene: 5. The CDR3 is CASSVTGGVAKNIQYF. CDR3 nucleotides: TGCGCCAGCAGCGTGACAGGGGGGGTAGCCAAAAACATTCAGTACTTC.

V and J are TRBV28 and TRBJ1-4, with D possibly being TRBD1 (5 bases). The germline gives CDR1 MDHEN, CDR2 SYDVKM. This CDR3 comprises 15 residues. Between the trimmed V and J ends, which lost 4 bases and 3 bases, there was a span of 12 bases. Here the CDR3 DNA reads TGTGCCAGCAGTTCCCGGGGGTTTTCTAATGAAAAACTGTTTTTT. It specifies CASSSRGFSNEKLFF. Combining the CDR3 with reference TRBV28 and TRBJ1-4 gives the whole variable domain DVKVTQSSRYLVKRTGEKVFLECVQDMDHENMFWYRQDPGLGLRLIYFSYDVKMKEKGDIPEGYSVSREKKERFSLILESASTNQTSMYLCASSSRGFSNEKLFFGSGTQLSVL.

The chain employs TRBV19 and TRBJ2-6; 8 bases are shared with TRBD1. Germline loops: CDR1 LNHDA, CDR2 SQIVND (reference sequence). J lost 4 bases, V lost 7 bases, and 6 bases had no gene match. CDR3 length: 15 amino acids. The CDR3 loop is CASTQGALGANVLTF. CDR3 DNA: TGTGCCAGTACCCAGGGGGCGCTCGGGGCCAACGTCCTGACTTTC.

The chain couples TRBV6-6 to TRBJ1-1, with D possibly being TRBD1 (5 bases). The CDR3 runs to 13 residues. Between the trimmed V and J ends, which lost 6 bases and 6 bases, there was a span of 14 bases. CDR1 and CDR2 (germline): MNHNY, SVGAGI (reference sequence). The CDR3 here is CASRKHRLPEAFF. The DNA of the CDR3 is TGTGCCAGCAGAAAACACAGGTTGCCTGAAGCTTTCTTT.

The chain carries TRBV5-1 and TRBJ2-3; 7 nucleotides match TRBD2. V was pared by 0 bases and J by 1 base, with 2 bases of the junction left unmatched. Germline V gene lookup returns CDR1 SGHRS and CDR2 YFSETQ. This CDR3 region has 15 residues. The CDR3 DNA is TGCGCCAGCAGCTTGGTTGCGGGAGGCACAGATACGCAGTATTTT. The encoded protein is CASSLVAGGTDTQYF.

The sample holds a few counts of this clone. The chain joins TRBV21-1 to TRBJ1-5; the table's D call, TRBD1, has no DNA check behind it. TRBV21-1 constitutes a pseudogene. This CDR3 is built from 13 residues. Here the CDR3 DNA reads TGTGCCAGCAGCAGACCTAGGGGCCAGCCCCAGCATTTT. It is translated as CASSRPRGQPQHF.

CDR3 residues: CASSPGTGSLGNQPQHF. The CDR3, as DNA: TGTGCCAGCAGCCCCGGGACAGGGTCCCTTGGCAATCAGCCCCAGCATTTT. V gene TRBV7-2 combines with J gene TRBJ1-5, with 9 bases lining up with TRBD1. Trimming at V came to 5 bases and at J to 2 bases, leaving 10 bases not matched to a gene. Germline V lookup: CDR1 SGHTA, CDR2 FQGNSA. The CDR3 totals 17 residues.

This clone was recorded only once. This chain uses TRBV18 with TRBJ2-1; 7 bases match TRBD1. J was trimmed by 13 bases and V by 0 bases; bases with no gene match: 6. Germline CDR1 and CDR2: KGHSH and LQKENI. The CDR3 has 13 residues. This chain's CDR3 is CASSPPYRGYQFF. In DNA form, the CDR3 reads TGTGCCAGCTCACCACCCTACAGGGGATACCAGTTCTTC.

This clone was counted a few times. The chain is built from TRBV5-3 and TRBJ2-3, with D perhaps matching TRBD2 (6 bases). TRBV5-3 is marked as an open reading frame, function uncertain. V was trimmed by 0 bases and J by 5 bases, leaving 16 bases between them. The CDR3 contains 16 residues. The CDR3 sequence: CARSLEGGGCGDTQYF. In nucleotides, the CDR3 is TGTGCCAGAAGCTTGGAGGGAGGAGGATGTGGAGATACGCAGTATTTT.

The CDR3 DNA is TGTGCCAGTAGTTTCTACGCAGGGGACGAGCAGTACTTC. Protein product: CASSFYAGDEQYF. The chain joins TRBV19 to TRBJ2-7, with D possibly TRBD1 on 6 matching bases. The germline gives CDR1 LNHDA, CDR2 SQIVND (reference sequence). The ends were cut back, 5 bases at V and 5 bases at J, with 13 bases in the middle. This CDR3 is 13 amino acids long.

The chain uses TRBV2 and TRBJ1-2, with D maybe TRBD1 (5 bases). From germline, CDR1 is SNHLY and CDR2 FYNNEI. The CDR3 totals 14 residues. The V and J ends lost 6 bases and 0 bases respectively, with 11 bases between them. The CDR3: CASSPRGANYGYTF. The CDR3 DNA reads as TGTGCCAGCAGCCCACGGGGGGCTAACTATGGCTACACCTTC.

This rearrangement joins TRBV29-1 to TRBJ1-3, with D possibly TRBD1 on 5 matching bases. Germline lookup yields CDR1 SQVTM and CDR2 ANQGSEA. Between the trimmed V and J ends, which lost 2 bases and 1 base, there was a span of 12 bases. This CDR3 has 15 residues. The DNA for the CDR3 is TGCAGCGTTGAAACTCCGGCAGGGTCTGGAAACACCATATATTTT. Protein product: CSVETPAGSGNTIYF. Together with reference TRBV29-1 and TRBJ1-3, the CDR3 gives the full variable domain: SAVISQKPSRDICQRGTSLTIQCQVDSQVTMMFWYRQQPGQSLTLIATANQGSEATYESGFVIDKFPISRPNLTFSTLTVSNMSPEDSSIYLCSVETPAGSGNTIYFGEGSWLTVV.

J is TRBJ1-2 and V is TRBV29-1, with TRBD1 identical over 7 bases. V was clipped by 3 bases and J by 8 bases; unmatched bases: 36. The germline V gene encodes CDR1 SQVTM and CDR2 ANQGSEA. The CDR3 contains 22 residues. The CDR3 protein is CSVDPSGGQPIVSPSFHGGYTF. The DNA for the CDR3 is TGCAGCGTTGACCCAAGTGGGGGACAGCCCATCGTCAGCCCATCGTTCCACGGAGGCTACACCTTC. Supplemented by reference TRBV29-1 and TRBJ1-2, the full variable domain reads SAVISQKPSRDICQRGTSLTIQCQVDSQVTMMFWYRQQPGQSLTLIATANQGSEATYESGFVIDKFPISRPNLTFSTLTVSNMSPEDSSIYLCSVDPSGGQPIVSPSFHGGYTFGSGTRLTVV.

This sequence joins TRBV15 and TRBJ2-5; TRBD1 aligns across 7 bases. V lost 1 base and J lost 5; bases outside the gene matches: 7. This CDR3 is built from 15 residues. The germline CDR1 and CDR2 sequences are LNHNV and YYDKDF (reference sequence). The DNA of the CDR3 is TGTGCCACCAGCAGAGGGGACCAGGACAGGGAGACCCAGTACTTC. Translated, it gives CATSRGDQDRETQYF.

This clone was observed a few times. V usage is TRBV5-1 and J usage is TRBJ1-4, with TRBD1 identical over 10 bases. The CDR3 sequence is 15 residues long. Germline V gene sequence: CDR1 SGHRS, CDR2 YFSETQ. V was clipped by 4 bases and J by 10 bases; unmatched bases: 10. Written as DNA, the CDR3 is TGCGCCAGCAGCACCCCGGACAGGGGGGAGAGAAAACTGTTTTTT. It codes for CASSTPDRGERKLFF.

The CDR3 loop is CASRGQSSSTDTQYF. The DNA for the CDR3 is TGCGCCAGCAGGGGCCAATCCTCTAGCACAGATACGCAGTATTTT. The chain employs TRBV5-1 and TRBJ2-3, with D hard to call. The CDR3 spans 15 residues. Germline V gene data show CDR1 as SGHRS and CDR2 as YFSETQ. V dropped 5 bases and J dropped 0 bases, with 13 bases sitting between them.

The genes are TRBV7-2 and TRBJ2-7; 10 bases fit TRBD1. With 3 bases clipped from V and 4 bases from J, the junction kept 6 bases outside the gene matches. CDR1 is SGHTA and CDR2 is FQGNSA in the germline V gene. CDR3 length: 15 residues. CDR3 protein: CASSFDRGQGYEQYF. CDR3 in DNA: TGTGCCAGCAGCTTCGACAGGGGGCAAGGGTACGAGCAGTACTTC.

The rearrangement joins TRBV5-1 to TRBJ2-5, with a tentative D call TRBD1 (6 bases). The germline gives CDR1 SGHRS, CDR2 YFSETQ. The CDR3 is 15 amino acids. V was trimmed by 4 bases and J by 2 bases, leaving 15 bases between them. The CDR3 region has the DNA TGCGCCAGCAGCCACCGTGGGACAAGTCAAGAGACCCAGTACTTC. Translated, it gives CASSHRGTSQETQYF.

The chain uses TRBV27 and TRBJ2-7; weak D call: TRBD1 (5 bases). V lost 3 bases and J 6 bases, leaving 12 bases between the germline ends. In germline, CDR1 is MNHEY, CDR2 SMNVEV (reference sequence). The CDR3 spans 13 residues. The CDR3 nucleotides read TGTGCCAGCAGTTTTCAGAGTACAGGCGAGCAGTACTTC. This translates into CASSFQSTGEQYF.

CDR3 sequence: CATSRDLGLAGDTQYF. In nucleotides, the CDR3 is TGTGCCACCAGCAGAGATCTAGGACTAGCGGGAGATACGCAGTATTTT. The chain has TRBV15 and TRBJ2-3; 11 bases are a match to TRBD2. Germline V gene data show CDR1 as LNHNV and CDR2 as YYDKDF (reference sequence). The junction had 4 bases not matched to a gene; V was cut back by 0 bases and J by 5 bases. The CDR3 spans 16 residues.

The genes are TRBV27 and TRBJ2-5; TRBD1 matches 7 bases. The ends lost 3 bases at V and 4 bases at J; junction bases unmatched: 8. CDR1 is MNHEY, CDR2 SMNVEV, per germline (reference sequence). The CDR3 totals 15 residues. CDR3 in amino acids: CASSFKAGGVETQYF. The CDR3 nucleotides are TGTGCCAGCAGTTTTAAGGCAGGGGGAGTAGAGACCCAGTACTTC.